One and the same sample provided the 13 T cell receptor beta chains below, sequenced in a study of blood T cell repertoires in COVID-19. Generated by immunoSEQ multiplex PCR, the TCRdb table keeps only in-frame clones and is missing some. Of roughly 140,000 clones detected, around 89% appear once; the ten largest clones hold 25% to 35%. Sequenced: peripheral blood. The receptors originated from a human donor in a cohort sampled during active COVID-19.

This clone appeared a single time. V gene TRBV7-7 combines with J gene TRBJ2-7, with D tentatively TRBD2 (6 bases). V dropped 1 base and J dropped 4 bases, with 17 bases sitting between them. The V gene's germline CDR1 is SSHAT and CDR2 FNYEAQ (reference sequence). The CDR3 extends over 16 amino acids. The CDR3 is CASSLGRATRSYEQYF. The CDR3 DNA sequence: TGTGCCAGCAGCTTAGGGAGGGCGACTAGGTCTTACGAGCAGTACTTC.

CDR3 in amino acids: CASSIGGNYGYTF. CDR3 nucleotide sequence: TGTGCCAGTAGTATCGGAGGGAACTATGGCTACACCTTC. The rearrangement links TRBV19 to TRBJ1-2; D gene unclear. The CDR3 loop spans 13 amino acids. The germline CDR1 and CDR2 sequences are LNHDA and SQIVND (reference sequence). Deletions cut 3 bases from V and 2 bases from J, with 7 bases between.

The V gene is TRBV29-1, the J gene TRBJ1-2; D is unresolved. Germline-derived CDR1 and CDR2 are SQVTM and ANQGSEA. There are 16 residues in the CDR3. Trimming took off 0 bases at V and 1 base at J, with 15 bases between the two ends. CDR3 coding DNA: TGCAGCGTTGAAGATCTTTTGGCAGGCGTTAACTATGGCTACACCTTC. Its translation is CSVEDLLAGVNYGYTF.

The chain carries TRBV9 and TRBJ2-3; 7 bases are shared with TRBD1. Trimming took 0 bases from V and 4 from J; bases not matched to a gene: 5. The CDR3 contains 15 residues. Germline CDR1 and CDR2: SGDLS and YYNGEE. The CDR3 DNA reads TGTGCCAGCAGCGTAGGTTCCCAGGGGGCAGATACGCAGTATTTT. This sequence encodes CASSVGSQGADTQYF. Filled out from reference TRBV9 and TRBJ2-3, the complete variable domain reads DSGVTQTPKHLITATGQRVTLRCSPRSGDLSVYWYQQSLDQGLQFLIQYYNGEERAKGNILERFSAQQFPDLHSELNLSSLELGDSALYFCASSVGSQGADTQYFGPGTRLTVL.

This chain connects TRBV6-5 to TRBJ1-4; D call uncertain. V was trimmed by 2 bases and J by 4 bases, leaving 11 bases between them. This CDR3 contains 15 residues. The germline V gene encodes CDR1 MNHEY and CDR2 SVGAGI. CDR3 loop: CASSYEAFSNEKLFF. The CDR3 coding sequence is TGTGCCAGCAGTTACGAGGCGTTTAGTAATGAAAAACTGTTTTTT.

This clone was seen many times. V usage is TRBV7-9 and J usage is TRBJ2-5; the match to TRBD1 covers 7 bases. Trimming cost V 4 bases and J 3 bases; bases outside gene matches: 11. There are 16 residues in the CDR3. Germline-derived CDR1 and CDR2 are SEHNR and FQNEAQ (reference sequence). The CDR3 loop reads CASSSRTGRTEETQYF. CDR3 coding DNA: TGTGCCAGCAGCTCGAGGACAGGCCGAACCGAAGAGACCCAGTACTTC.

In its sample, this clone was seen a few times. The rearrangement uses TRBV25-1 and TRBJ1-6, with 7 bases matching TRBD1. Germline V CDR1 and CDR2: MGHDK, SYGVNS. The CDR3 contains 14 residues. V was clipped by 6 bases and J by 5 bases; unmatched bases: 4. The CDR3 loop is CASRGQWDNSPLHF. The CDR3, as DNA: TGTGCCAGCAGGGGACAGTGGGATAATTCACCCCTCCACTTT.

The CDR3 region has the DNA TGTGCCAGCAGCTCGACTCTCACAGGGGGCGGTCGCTCCTACGAGCAGTACTTC. Its translation is CASSSTLTGGGRSYEQYF. The chain employs TRBV11-2 and TRBJ2-7, with 9 bases lining up with TRBD1. Germline V gene sequence: CDR1 SGHAT, CDR2 FQNNGV. After removal of 4 bases from V and 0 bases from J, the junction contained 13 bases not matched to a gene. CDR3 length: 18 amino acids. Using reference TRBV11-2 and TRBJ2-7 for the parts outside the CDR3, the full variable domain is EAGVAQSPRYKIIEKRQSVAFWCNPISGHATLYWYQQILGQGPKLLIQFQNNGVVDDSQLPKDRFSAERLKGVDSTLKIQPAKLEDSAVYLCASSSTLTGGGRSYEQYFGPGTRLTVT.

The chain recombines TRBV4-3 with TRBJ1-6; 7 bases are shared with TRBD1. V was clipped by 6 bases and J by 9 bases; unmatched bases: 11. Germline CDR1 and CDR2: LGHNA and YSLEER. The CDR3 has 15 residues. CDR3 bases: TGCGCCAGCAGTCAAACCGGGACAGTGATTTCACCCCTCCACTTT. It codes for CASSQTGTVISPLHF.

The chain employs TRBV6-2 or TRBV6-3 and TRBJ1-2, with D maybe TRBD1 (5 bases). Germline V gives CDR1 MNHEY, CDR2 SVGEGT. Trimming cost V 2 bases and J 11 bases, with 27 bases left between them. The CDR3 is 17 residues long. The CDR3 loop is CASSYPRTISTALWYTF. The DNA of the CDR3 is TGTGCCAGCAGTTACCCCCGGACAATCTCTACTGCTCTTTGGTACACCTTC.

The gene calls are TRBV14 and TRBJ2-5; 7 bases line up with TRBD1. V lost 1 base to trimming and J lost 2 bases; unmatched junction nucleotides: 4. The CDR3 has 15 amino acids. The germline V gene encodes CDR1 SGHDN and CDR2 FVKESK. The CDR3 coding sequence is TGTGCCAGCAGCCAAGCCTTGACAGGGCAAGAGACCCAGTACTTC. It yields the protein CASSQALTGQETQYF.

The chain recombines TRBV27 with TRBJ2-3; 13 bases are a match to TRBD2. After removal of 6 bases from V and 1 base from J, the junction contained 7 bases not matched to a gene. In germline, CDR1 is MNHEY, CDR2 SMNVEV (reference sequence). The CDR3 is 17 residues long. The CDR3 DNA reads as TGTGCCAGCAGAACTAGCGGGGGGGTCCGGGGCACAGATACGCAGTATTTT. It is translated as CASRTSGGVRGTDTQYF.

This clone has a handful of counts. The J gene is TRBJ1-3, the V gene TRBV11-2, with D unresolved. Germline V gene data show CDR1 as SGHAT and CDR2 as FQNNGV. V was clipped by 3 bases and J by 1 base, with 7 bases between them. The CDR3 consists of 14 residues. The CDR3 bases are TGTGCCAGCAGCTTGGGCCCGTCTGGAAACACCATATATTTT. Translating it yields CASSLGPSGNTIYF.